These T cell receptor beta chains were read from a single sample in a study of blood T cell repertoires in COVID-19. The repertoire was sequenced with immunoSEQ multiplex PCR; TCRdb's copy has only in-frame clones and lacks some. The data contain some 200,000 clones, nearly 90% of them seen just once; the ten biggest clones take up about 22%. Sequenced material: peripheral blood. Receptor source: a man aged 55 to 70 with active or convalescent COVID-19. Both conserved end residues are part of each CDR3. The order of the fields is J gene, D gene, V gene, clone size, CDR3 protein, CDR3 DNA. The D gene is left open where the match is weak. Size tells how often a clone was seen (once, few, many) or the class of an expanded clone, and some rows leave it out.

j_gene: TRBJ2-3
d_gene: TRBD2
v_gene: TRBV5-1
abundance: .
CDR3aa: CASSPLAASTDTQYF
CDR3nt: TGCGCCAGCAGTCCACTAGCGGCCAGCACAGATACGCAGTATTTT

j_gene: TRBJ2-2
d_gene: .
v_gene: TRBV5-1
abundance: .
CDR3aa: CASSLNWGVNTGELFF
CDR3nt: TGCGCCAGCAGCTTAAATTGGGGAGTTAACACCGGGGAGCTGTTTTTT

j_gene: TRBJ1-1
d_gene: TRBD1
v_gene: TRBV6-5
abundance: .
CDR3aa: CASSPDRAGTEAFF
CDR3nt: TGTGCCAGCAGTCCTGACAGGGCGGGCACTGAAGCTTTCTTT

j_gene: TRBJ2-7
d_gene: .
v_gene: TRBV3-1/TRBV3-2
abundance: .
CDR3aa: CASSPRDKTYEQYF
CDR3nt: TGTGCCAGCAGCCCCCGGGACAAGACCTACGAGCAGTACTTC

j_gene: TRBJ2-3
d_gene: TRBD2
v_gene: TRBV13
abundance: .
CDR3aa: CASSSSGTSGGARTDTQYF
CDR3nt: TGTGCCAGCAGCTCATCCGGGACTAGCGGGGGGGCGCGCACAGATACGCAGTATTTT

j_gene: TRBJ2-7
d_gene: .
v_gene: TRBV3-1/TRBV3-2
abundance: .
CDR3aa: CASSQDWGQGNTEQYF
CDR3nt: TGTGCCAGCAGCCAAGATTGGGGTCAGGGGAATACAGAGCAGTACTTC

j_gene: TRBJ2-5
d_gene: TRBD1
v_gene: TRBV6-2/TRBV6-3
abundance: few
CDR3aa: CASSSQGARETQYF
CDR3nt: TGTGCCAGCAGTTCCCAGGGGGCTAGGGAGACCCAGTACTTC

j_gene: TRBJ1-3
d_gene: .
v_gene: TRBV6-2/TRBV6-3
abundance: .
CDR3aa: CASSTYGASGNTIYF
CDR3nt: TGTGCCAGCAGTACGTACGGAGCCTCTGGAAACACCATATATTTT

j_gene: TRBJ1-4
d_gene: .
v_gene: TRBV2
abundance: .
CDR3aa: CASRGPDEKLFF
CDR3nt: TGTGCCAGCAGGGGGCCAGATGAAAAACTGTTTTTT

j_gene: TRBJ1-1
d_gene: .
v_gene: TRBV19
abundance: .
CDR3aa: CASSMGGWTEAFF
CDR3nt: TGTGCCAGTAGTATGGGGGGGTGGACTGAAGCTTTCTTT

j_gene: TRBJ2-5
d_gene: .
v_gene: TRBV9
abundance: .
CDR3aa: CASSVRGSPPAGAPGETQYF
CDR3nt: TGTGCCAGCAGCGTAAGAGGGAGCCCCCCAGCAGGGGCTCCCGGAGAGACCCAGTACTTC

j_gene: TRBJ1-2
d_gene: TRBD1
v_gene: TRBV2
abundance: once
CDR3aa: CASSVDRGDYGYTF
CDR3nt: TGTGCCAGCAGCGTGGACAGGGGAGACTATGGCTACACCTTC

j_gene: TRBJ1-2
d_gene: .
v_gene: TRBV29-1
abundance: .
CDR3aa: CSVPGGDYGYTF
CDR3nt: TGCAGCGTCCCCGGGGGTGACTATGGCTACACCTTC

j_gene: TRBJ1-2
d_gene: .
v_gene: TRBV11-3
abundance: .
CDR3aa: CASSFNNGYTF
CDR3nt: TGTGCCAGCAGCTTTAATAATGGCTACACCTTC

j_gene: TRBJ1-5
d_gene: TRBD1
v_gene: TRBV30
abundance: .
CDR3aa: CAWSVGQGSNQPQHF
CDR3nt: TGTGCCTGGAGTGTAGGACAGGGAAGCAATCAGCCCCAGCATTTT

j_gene: TRBJ2-2
d_gene: TRBD1
v_gene: TRBV11-2
abundance: .
CDR3aa: CASSLLGDRGLSTGELFF
CDR3nt: TGTGCCAGCAGCTTACTCGGAGACAGGGGGCTAAGTACCGGGGAGCTGTTTTTT

j_gene: TRBJ1-3
d_gene: TRBD1
v_gene: TRBV5-1
abundance: .
CDR3aa: CASSPGDRGASGNTIYF
CDR3nt: TGCGCCAGCAGCCCCGGCGACAGGGGGGCCTCTGGAAACACCATATATTTT

j_gene: TRBJ1-1
d_gene: .
v_gene: TRBV10-1
abundance: .
CDR3aa: CASSVQGPAFF
CDR3nt: TGCGCCAGCAGTGTACAGGGTCCGGCTTTCTTT

j_gene: TRBJ1-1
d_gene: TRBD1
v_gene: TRBV19
abundance: few
CDR3aa: CASRKQGMNTEAFF
CDR3nt: TGTGCCAGTAGAAAACAGGGGATGAACACTGAAGCTTTCTTT

j_gene: TRBJ1-2
d_gene: .
v_gene: TRBV19
abundance: .
CDR3aa: CASNDRINYGYTF
CDR3nt: TGTGCCAGTAACGACAGGATTAACTATGGCTACACCTTC

j_gene: TRBJ1-4
d_gene: TRBD1
v_gene: TRBV7-7
abundance: .
CDR3aa: CASSLNPGQGGEKLFF
CDR3nt: TGTGCCAGCAGCTTGAACCCGGGACAGGGTGGTGAAAAACTGTTTTTT

j_gene: TRBJ1-1
d_gene: TRBD1
v_gene: TRBV30
abundance: .
CDR3aa: CAWSPTRGSMTEAFF
CDR3nt: TGTGCCTGGAGCCCGACCAGGGGGTCTATGACTGAAGCTTTCTTT

j_gene: TRBJ2-7
d_gene: TRBD2
v_gene: TRBV2
abundance: .
CDR3aa: CASSDEQPGLAGEQYF
CDR3nt: TGTGCCAGCAGTGACGAACAACCGGGACTAGCGGGGGAGCAGTACTTC

j_gene: TRBJ1-2
d_gene: .
v_gene: TRBV6-5
abundance: .
CDR3aa: CASSTLQGSYTF
CDR3nt: TGTGCCAGCAGTACACTACAGGGAAGCTACACCTTC

j_gene: TRBJ1-3
d_gene: TRBD1
v_gene: TRBV3-1/TRBV3-2
abundance: .
CDR3aa: CASSHFGTGGLSGNTIYF
CDR3nt: TGTGCCAGCAGCCACTTCGGGACAGGGGGTCTCTCTGGAAACACCATATATTTT

j_gene: TRBJ1-2
d_gene: .
v_gene: TRBV11-2
abundance: .
CDR3aa: CASSQGPRDMLQSYYGYTF
CDR3nt: TGTGCCAGCAGCCAAGGCCCTCGGGACATGCTACAGAGTTACTATGGCTACACCTTC

j_gene: TRBJ1-2
d_gene: .
v_gene: TRBV19
abundance: .
CDR3aa: CASSLRDGGYTF
CDR3nt: TGTGCCAGTAGCCTCAGGGATGGTGGCTACACCTTC

j_gene: TRBJ2-1
d_gene: TRBD2
v_gene: TRBV3-1/TRBV3-2
abundance: once
CDR3aa: CASNRGGYNEQFF
CDR3nt: TGTGCCAGCAACCGCGGGGGTTACAATGAGCAGTTCTTC

j_gene: TRBJ2-3
d_gene: .
v_gene: TRBV6-5
abundance: .
CDR3aa: CASSYRGRSDTQYF
CDR3nt: TGTGCCAGCAGTTACCGGGGAAGATCGGATACGCAGTATTTT

j_gene: TRBJ2-2
d_gene: TRBD2
v_gene: TRBV27
abundance: .
CDR3aa: CASSFSGGASGELFF
CDR3nt: TGTGCCAGCAGTTTTAGCGGGGGGGCTAGCGGGGAGCTGTTTTTT

j_gene: TRBJ1-5
d_gene: TRBD1
v_gene: TRBV5-1
abundance: .
CDR3aa: CASSPGGPVNQPQHF
CDR3nt: TGCGCCAGCAGCCCAGGGGGGCCCGTCAATCAGCCCCAGCATTTT

j_gene: TRBJ1-2
d_gene: .
v_gene: TRBV19
abundance: .
CDR3aa: CASSMARQGDGYTF
CDR3nt: TGTGCCAGTAGTATGGCTCGGCAGGGCGATGGCTACACCTTC

j_gene: TRBJ1-2
d_gene: .
v_gene: TRBV6-5
abundance: .
CDR3aa: CASSYPPGPGGYTF
CDR3nt: TGTGCCAGCAGTTACCCCCCGGGCCCGGGAGGCTACACCTTC

j_gene: TRBJ1-5
d_gene: .
v_gene: TRBV21-1
abundance: .
CDR3aa: CASSKYRANSYSNQPQHF
CDR3nt: TGTGCCAGCAGCAAGTACAGGGCGAACTCTTATAGCAATCAGCCCCAGCATTTT

j_gene: TRBJ1-1
d_gene: .
v_gene: TRBV2
abundance: .
CDR3aa: CASIQGLNTEAFF
CDR3nt: TGTGCCAGCATTCAGGGATTGAACACTGAAGCTTTCTTT

j_gene: TRBJ1-4
d_gene: .
v_gene: TRBV5-4
abundance: .
CDR3aa: CASSNYGVEKLFF
CDR3nt: TGTGCCAGCAGCAACTACGGGGTCGAAAAACTGTTTTTT

j_gene: TRBJ1-1
d_gene: TRBD1
v_gene: TRBV5-6
abundance: .
CDR3aa: CASSLVGQGWTEAFF
CDR3nt: TGTGCCAGCAGCTTGGTGGGACAGGGATGGACTGAAGCTTTCTTT

j_gene: TRBJ2-3
d_gene: TRBD2
v_gene: TRBV7-3
abundance: few
CDR3aa: CASSTQSGGAGTDTQYF
CDR3nt: TGTGCCAGCAGCACCCAAAGCGGGGGGGCCGGCACAGATACGCAGTATTTT

j_gene: TRBJ2-5
d_gene: TRBD2
v_gene: TRBV6-1
abundance: .
CDR3aa: CASSEALGLAGGLETQYF
CDR3nt: TGTGCCAGCAGTGAAGCGCTGGGACTAGCGGGGGGTCTTGAGACCCAGTACTTC

j_gene: TRBJ2-3
d_gene: .
v_gene: TRBV7-9
abundance: once
CDR3aa: CASSLARASGHNTQYF
CDR3nt: TGTGCCAGCAGCTTAGCCCGGGCCTCAGGGCATAATACGCAGTATTTT

j_gene: TRBJ1-2
d_gene: TRBD1
v_gene: TRBV4-2
abundance: .
CDR3aa: CASSQVSDRGGYGYTF
CDR3nt: TGTGCCAGCAGCCAAGTATCTGACAGGGGAGGCTATGGCTACACCTTC

j_gene: TRBJ1-2
d_gene: TRBD1
v_gene: TRBV19
abundance: .
CDR3aa: CASSIPRQGSDYGYTF
CDR3nt: TGTGCCAGTAGTATCCCTCGACAGGGGTCGGACTATGGCTACACCTTC

j_gene: TRBJ1-3
d_gene: TRBD1
v_gene: TRBV2
abundance: .
CDR3aa: CASSGTGARGNTIYF
CDR3nt: TGTGCCAGCAGCGGGACAGGGGCGAGAGGAAACACCATATATTTT

j_gene: TRBJ2-7
d_gene: TRBD1
v_gene: TRBV2
abundance: once
CDR3aa: CASRSSIDRGRTEQYF
CDR3nt: TGTGCCAGTAGATCCTCCATAGACAGGGGTAGGACGGAGCAGTACTTC

j_gene: TRBJ1-4
d_gene: .
v_gene: TRBV18
abundance: .
CDR3aa: CASSPLLSATNEKLFF
CDR3nt: TGTGCCAGCTCACCACTCCTTTCTGCAACTAATGAAAAACTGTTTTTT

j_gene: TRBJ1-1
d_gene: .
v_gene: TRBV3-1/TRBV3-2
abundance: .
CDR3aa: CASSSSGRGNTEAFF
CDR3nt: TGTGCCAGCAGCTCGAGTGGCAGGGGTAATACTGAAGCTTTCTTT